A selection of T cell receptor beta chains follows, all from one sample in a study of shared clonotypes between healthy human individuals. This table comes from immunoSEQ multiplex PCR, and its TCRdb copy is limited to in-frame clones, with some not included. Among approximately 2,300,000 clones listed, around 93% were seen once. The sample consisted of naive CD4+ T cells from PBMCs. These receptors were taken from a man younger than 35 in good health. Some clones in this sample may be carry-over from other donors' samples. Both conserved end residues are part of each CDR3. The D gene is left open where the match is weak. Part of the rows lack a size; the others show once, few, many or a class for expanded clones.

>TRBV28|NA|NA|TRBJ2-1
CASREGYNEQFF
TGTGCCAGCAGGGAGGGTTACAATGAGCAGTTCTTC
>TRBV27|NA|NA|TRBJ1-1
CASSLSNRWGWDTEAFF
TGTGCCAGCAGTTTATCTAACAGGTGGGGGTGGGACACTGAAGCTTTCTTT
>TRBV28|TRBD1|NA|TRBJ1-5
CASTLGGTGGVHQPQHF
TGTGCCAGCACCCTTGGGGGGACAGGGGGCGTTCATCAGCCCCAGCATTTT
>TRBV28|NA|NA|TRBJ1-4
CASSEGRPEKLFF
TGTGCCAGCAGCGAGGGCCGGCCTGAAAAACTGTTTTTT
>TRBV7-2|NA|once|TRBJ2-7
CASSRPSSYEQYF
TGTGCCAGCAGCCGGCCCAGCTCCTACGAGCAGTACTTC
>TRBV6-6|NA|once|TRBJ1-4
CASSRTARDEKLFF
TGTGCCAGCAGTAGGACCGCACGGGATGAAAAACTGTTTTTT
>TRBV6-1|NA|once|TRBJ1-3
CASSAQTMPSGNTIYF
TGTGCCAGCAGTGCCCAGACAATGCCCTCTGGAAACACCATATATTTT
>TRBV30|NA|NA|TRBJ1-1
CAWGVDGWAFF
TGTGCCTGGGGGGTTGATGGGTGGGCTTTCTTT
>TRBV21-1|NA|once|TRBJ2-7
CASSTPTVSYEQYF
TGTGCCAGCAGCACCCCGACAGTCTCCTACGAGCAGTACTTC
>TRBV28|NA|NA|TRBJ1-1
CASSLSGRGSTEAFF
TGTGCCAGCAGTTTATCCGGGCGCGGGAGCACTGAAGCTTTCTTT
>TRBV7-9|NA|once|TRBJ2-3
CASSLAQALSTDTQYF
TGTGCCAGCAGCTTAGCACAGGCCCTTAGCACAGATACGCAGTATTTT
>TRBV6-1|TRBD1|NA|TRBJ1-2
CATVTGGGYTF
TGTGCCACCGTTACAGGGGGTGGCTACACCTTC
>TRBV28|NA|once|TRBJ1-4
CASSFPLPRGEFVNEKLFF
TGTGCCAGCAGTTTCCCTCTTCCGCGAGGGGAGTTTGTAAATGAAAAACTGTTTTTT
>TRBV4-2|TRBD2|NA|TRBJ2-6
CASSQERAGGGTDVLTF
TGTGCCAGCAGCCAAGAAAGAGCGGGAGGGGGAACGGACGTCCTGACTTTC
>TRBV6-5|TRBD1|NA|TRBJ2-2
CASSRDRANTGELFF
TGTGCCAGCAGCCGGGACAGGGCGAACACCGGGGAGCTGTTTTTT
>TRBV6-6|NA|NA|TRBJ2-7
CASRLPGVVEQYF
TGTGCCAGCAGACTACCCGGGGTCGTCGAGCAGTACTTC
>TRBV4-1|TRBD2|NA|TRBJ2-1
CASSPGTSGRPEQFF
TGCGCCAGCAGCCCCGGGACTAGCGGGAGGCCGGAGCAGTTCTTC
>TRBV10-1|TRBD2|NA|TRBJ2-7
CASSEGTSGSRVHEQYF
TGCGCCAGCAGTGAGGGGACTAGCGGGAGTCGGGTCCACGAGCAGTACTTC
>TRBV27|NA|NA|TRBJ2-7
CASSFSYGYEQYF
TGTGCCAGCAGTTTCTCCTACGGCTACGAGCAGTACTTC
>TRBV19|TRBD1|NA|TRBJ1-2
CASRNGQGASYGYTF
TGTGCCAGTAGAAACGGACAGGGGGCAAGCTATGGCTACACCTTC
>TRBV7-2|NA|NA|TRBJ2-5
CASSPLASETQYF
TGTGCCAGCAGCCCCTTGGCGTCAGAGACCCAGTACTTC
>TRBV6-5|NA|once|TRBJ2-2
CASSRSPGELFF
TGTGCCAGCAGCCGGTCTCCCGGGGAGCTGTTTTTT
>TRBV5-1|TRBD2|few|TRBJ2-3
CASSLAGGLTDTQYF
TGCGCCAGCAGCTTGGCGGGAGGACTCACAGATACGCAGTATTTT
>TRBV18|NA|few|TRBJ1-4
CASSPVGTGEKLFF
TGTGCCAGCTCACCGGTGGGTACGGGAGAAAAACTGTTTTTT
>TRBV15|TRBD1|NA|TRBJ1-4
CATSARGQGGEKLFF
TGTGCCACCAGCGCTAGGGGACAGGGAGGTGAAAAACTGTTTTTT
>TRBV4-1|NA|NA|TRBJ1-6
CASSLQYVNSPLHF
TGCGCCAGCAGCCTCCAATACGTCAATTCACCCCTCCACTTT
>TRBV5-1|TRBD2|NA|TRBJ2-1
CASSRGTSGSYNEQFF
TGCGCCAGCAGCCGCGGGACTAGCGGGAGTTACAATGAGCAGTTCTTC
>TRBV6-4|TRBD1|NA|TRBJ2-7
CASREGQIYEQYF
TGTGCCAGCAGAGAGGGACAGATCTACGAGCAGTACTTC
>TRBV18|NA|NA|TRBJ1-1
CASSLSQGLTEAFF
TGTGCCAGCTCCCTTTCCCAGGGGCTCACTGAAGCTTTCTTT
>TRBV6-6|NA|NA|TRBJ2-7
CASSHNRDYEQYF
TGTGCCAGCAGCCACAACAGGGACTACGAGCAGTACTTC
>TRBV28|TRBD1|NA|TRBJ2-7
CASSFGQGANEQYF
TGTGCCAGCAGTTTTGGACAGGGGGCCAACGAGCAGTACTTC
>TRBV5-1|TRBD1|NA|TRBJ1-3
CASSKGPGGSGNTIYF
TGCGCCAGCAGCAAAGGCCCAGGGGGCTCTGGAAACACCATATATTTT
>TRBV27|NA|once|TRBJ1-2
CASSLAGPNYGYTF
TGTGCCAGCAGTTTGGCAGGGCCTAACTATGGCTACACCTTC
>TRBV6-1|NA|once|TRBJ1-5
CASRTEGLKPQHF
TGTGCCAGCAGAACAGAGGGGTTAAAGCCCCAGCATTTT
>TRBV6-1|NA|once|TRBJ2-7
CASSESDSPRYF
TGTGCCAGCAGTGAATCAGACTCTCCTAGGTACTTC
>TRBV29-1|TRBD1|NA|TRBJ2-5
CSVRQGPNYQETQYF
TGCAGCGTTCGACAGGGACCTAATTACCAAGAGACCCAGTACTTC
>TRBV9|TRBD2|NA|TRBJ2-1
CASSVELATDYNEQFF
TGTGCCAGCAGCGTAGAACTAGCGACCGACTACAATGAGCAGTTCTTC
>TRBV2|NA|once|TRBJ1-5
CASSGRLYQPQHF
TGTGCCAGCAGTGGAAGGCTATATCAGCCCCAGCATTTT
>TRBV30|NA|NA|TRBJ2-3
CAWSLGVQIFADTQYF
TGTGCCTGGAGTCTTGGGGTGCAGATCTTTGCAGATACGCAGTATTTT
>TRBV6-8|NA|NA|TRBJ2-7
CPRGQNYFPYEQYF
TGTCCGCGAGGACAGAACTATTTCCCCTACGAGCAGTACTTC
>TRBV18|TRBD1|NA|TRBJ1-4
CASSQKTGNYEKLFF
TGTGCCAGCTCACAAAAGACAGGGAATTATGAAAAACTGTTTTTT
>TRBV15|TRBD2|NA|TRBJ2-3
CATSRGLAGARADTQYF
TGTGCCACCAGCAGGGGACTAGCGGGAGCCAGGGCAGATACGCAGTATTTT
>TRBV19|TRBD2|NA|TRBJ2-1
CASKGGRARNEQFF
TGTGCCAGTAAAGGCGGGAGGGCCAGGAATGAGCAGTTCTTC
>TRBV14|NA|NA|TRBJ2-5
CASSQDLQETQYF
TGTGCCAGCAGCCAAGATCTCCAAGAGACCCAGTACTTC
>TRBV28|TRBD1|NA|TRBJ2-7
CASSSPGTGVPYEQYF
TGTGCCAGCAGTTCACCCGGGACAGGGGTTCCCTACGAGCAGTACTTC
>TRBV28|TRBD2|NA|TRBJ2-7
CASSWLAGPYEQYF
TGTGCCAGCAGTTGGCTAGCGGGGCCCTACGAGCAGTACTTC
>TRBV6-5|NA|NA|TRBJ1-4
CASSYSIQRGREKLFF
TGTGCCAGCAGTTACTCGATCCAGAGGGGGAGAGAAAAACTGTTTTTT
>TRBV7-2|NA|NA|TRBJ2-5
CASSLAGGRGETQYF
TGTGCCAGCAGCTTAGCAGGTGGGCGCGGGGAGACCCAGTACTTC
>TRBV19|NA|NA|TRBJ2-2
CARRLGNTGELFF
TGTGCCAGGCGTTTGGGAAACACCGGGGAGCTGTTTTTT
>TRBV30|NA|once|TRBJ2-7
CGGGSTISYEQYF
TGCGGGGGCGGCTCTACTATCTCCTACGAGCAGTACTTC
>TRBV29-1|TRBD1|NA|TRBJ1-5
CSVRQGADSPQHF
TGCAGCGTCCGACAGGGGGCCGACTCGCCCCAGCATTTT
>TRBV27|TRBD2|NA|TRBJ2-1
CASRPGLAGVEQFF
TGTGCCAGCAGACCCGGACTAGCGGGAGTTGAGCAGTTCTTC
>TRBV11-2|TRBD1|once|TRBJ2-7
CASSHPDRDKYEQYF
TGTGCCAGCAGCCATCCGGACAGGGACAAGTACGAGCAGTACTTC
>TRBV27|NA|NA|TRBJ1-5
CASSLSGGNQPQHF
TGTGCCAGCAGTTTATCAGGCGGGAATCAGCCCCAGCATTTT
>TRBV5-1|NA|NA|TRBJ2-3
CASSLAGEDTQYF
TGCGCCAGCAGCTTGGCCGGCGAAGATACGCAGTATTTT